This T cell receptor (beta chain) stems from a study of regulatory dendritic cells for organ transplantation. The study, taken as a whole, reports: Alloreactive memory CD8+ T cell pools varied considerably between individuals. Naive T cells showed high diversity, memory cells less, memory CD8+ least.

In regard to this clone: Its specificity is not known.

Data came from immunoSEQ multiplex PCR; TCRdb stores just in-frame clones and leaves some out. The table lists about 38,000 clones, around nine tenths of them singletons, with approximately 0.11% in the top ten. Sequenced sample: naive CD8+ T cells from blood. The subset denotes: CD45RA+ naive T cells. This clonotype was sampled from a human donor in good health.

DNA for the CDR3: TGTGCCAGCTCCGGACGAAGTAACTATGGCTACACCTTC. Translating it yields CASSGRSNYGYTF. V usage is TRBV2 and J usage is TRBJ1-2; D unresolved. This CDR3 has 13 amino acids. Trimming left V 8 bases short and J 1 base short, with 11 bases between. Germline V gene data show CDR1 as SNHLY and CDR2 as FYNNEI.